Below are 23 T cell receptor beta chains sequenced from a single sample in a study of blood T cell repertoires in COVID-19. Clones were read by immunoSEQ multiplex PCR, and TCRdb kept only the in-frame ones, dropping some. This sample carries tens of thousands of clones, about 88% of them seen once, and the ten largest clones take around 1.3%. Sequencing used peripheral blood. Receptor source: a man aged 55 to 70 with acute or convalescent COVID-19.

V gene TRBV6-5 combines with J gene TRBJ1-2; 9 bases align to TRBD1. The trim removed 4 bases at V and 4 bases at J, leaving 7 bases unmatched. This CDR3 is 15 amino acids long. Per germline, CDR1 MNHEY and CDR2 SVGAGI. The CDR3 region is CASSFTGGPGYGYTF. CDR3 sequence (DNA): TGTGCCAGCAGTTTTACAGGGGGCCCTGGCTATGGCTACACCTTC.

The gene calls are TRBV19 and TRBJ1-2; 10 bases are a match to TRBD1. CDR1 LNHDA and CDR2 SQIVND come from the germline V gene (reference sequence). V trimming: 6 bases; J trimming: 0 bases; junction bases outside the gene matches: 7. The CDR3 loop spans 16 amino acids. Written as DNA, the CDR3 is TGTGCCAGTAGCGACAGGGGGCTTGGGTCTAACTATGGCTACACCTTC. Translation: CASSDRGLGSNYGYTF.

This clone was picked up one time. The chain links TRBV5-5 to TRBJ1-1; D gene uncertain. The V end was cut by 0 bases, the J end by 1 base, with 7 bases between. Germline-derived CDR1 and CDR2 are SGHKS and YYEKEE (reference sequence). CDR3 length: 14 amino acids. The CDR3 coding sequence is TGTGCCAGCAGCTTGGAGGAGGGGAACACTGAAGCTTTCTTT. Its translation is CASSLEEGNTEAFF.

CDR3 residues: CSVESGTSFFQSDTQYF. For the CDR3, the DNA is TGCAGCGTTGAGTCGGGGACTAGTTTCTTTCAGTCAGATACGCAGTATTTT. V and J are TRBV29-1 and TRBJ2-3, with TRBD2 matching 8 bases. The CDR3 runs 17 residues. Germline-derived CDR1 and CDR2 are SQVTM and ANQGSEA. V lost 3 bases and J lost 4; bases outside the gene matches: 15.

J is TRBJ1-5 and V is TRBV19; 8 bases align to TRBD1. The ends lost 6 bases at V and 4 bases at J; junction bases unmatched: 8. The CDR3 totals 15 residues. Germline lookup yields CDR1 LNHDA and CDR2 SQIVND (reference sequence). CDR3 bases: TGTGCCAGTAGAGAAGGACAGGGTTTAAATCAGCCCCAGCATTTT. It encodes CASREGQGLNQPQHF.

This chain connects TRBV5-1 to TRBJ1-5, with no clear D. The ends were cut back, 0 bases at V and 4 bases at J, with 5 bases in the middle. The CDR3 runs to 13 residues. Germline V gene sequence: CDR1 SGHRS, CDR2 YFSETQ. CDR3 loop: CASSLAVNQPQHF. CDR3 DNA: TGCGCCAGCAGCTTGGCAGTGAATCAGCCCCAGCATTTT.

This clone was detected once. This chain uses TRBV6-8 with TRBJ2-5; D is unclear. Trimming cost V 5 bases and J 2 bases, with 9 bases left between them. The CDR3 runs to 13 residues. Germline V gene sequence: CDR1 MNHGY, CDR2 SAAAGT. CDR3 bases: TGTGCCAGCAGTAACCCCACTCAAGAGACCCAGTACTTC. Its translation: CASSNPTQETQYF.

The CDR3 coding sequence is TGTGCCAGCAGTCCCTTTACTGAAGCTTTCTTT. Translated, it gives CASSPFTEAFF. The V call is TRBV6-2 or TRBV6-3, the J call TRBJ1-1; D call uncertain. Germline V gene lookup returns CDR1 MNHEY and CDR2 SVGEGT. The CDR3 runs to 11 residues. V shed 5 bases and J shed 5 bases, with 6 bases lying between them.

V gene TRBV19 combines with J gene TRBJ1-6, with 9 positions matching TRBD1. CDR1 is LNHDA, CDR2 SQIVND, per germline (reference sequence). This CDR3 is 19 amino acids long. Trimming at V came to 3 bases and at J to 6 bases, leaving 15 bases not matched to a gene. CDR3 bases: TGTGCCAGTAGTATCAGAGGGACAGGGTATGCCGGTTCTAATTCACCCCTCCACTTT. It encodes CASSIRGTGYAGSNSPLHF.

This sequence joins TRBV25-1 and TRBJ1-6, with D maybe TRBD1 (5 bases). Trimming cost V 4 bases and J 7 bases, with 17 bases left between them. Germline-derived CDR1 and CDR2 are MGHDK and SYGVNS. The CDR3 loop spans 16 amino acids. CDR3 residues: CASSGGTPGSNSPLHF. Here the CDR3 DNA reads TGTGCCAGCAGTGGGGGGACTCCGGGAAGCAATTCACCCCTCCACTTT.

The chain is built from TRBV5-6 and TRBJ1-3, with 7 bases identical to TRBD1. Looked up from germline, CDR1 is SGHDT and CDR2 is YYEEEE. This CDR3 is 15 amino acids long. Trimming at V came to 2 bases and at J to 3 bases, leaving 5 bases not matched to a gene. As DNA, the CDR3 is TGTGCCAGCAGCTTTGAGGGGGCGATTGGAAACACCATATATTTT. Amino acids: CASSFEGAIGNTIYF.

Comments on this clone: Within the sample, other DNA sequences also encode this same CDR3. The chain uses TRBV7-9 and TRBJ1-1; no reliable D call. The germline V gene has CDR1 SEHNR and CDR2 FQNEAQ (reference sequence). The length of the CDR3 is 13 residues. Trimming took off 1 base at V and 1 base at J, with 4 bases between the two ends. Here the CDR3 DNA reads TGTGCCAGCAGCTTAGGGCAGAACACTGAAGCTTTCTTT. Translated, it gives CASSLGQNTEAFF.

The rearrangement links TRBV2 to TRBJ1-2, with D uncertain. This CDR3 is 11 amino acids long. Looked up from germline, CDR1 is SNHLY and CDR2 is FYNNEI. V dropped 1 base and J dropped 7 bases, with 4 bases sitting between them. CDR3 sequence: CASSEVRGYTF. CDR3 bases: TGTGCCAGCAGTGAAGTTCGTGGCTACACCTTC.

Only one count was recorded for this clone. The gene calls are TRBV7-9 and TRBJ1-5; D is unresolved. This CDR3 has 14 amino acids. V was pared by 1 base and J by 3 bases, with 7 bases between. Germline V lookup: CDR1 SEHNR, CDR2 FQNEAQ (reference sequence). CDR3 loop: CASSLGAPNQPQHF. DNA for the CDR3: TGTGCCAGCAGCTTAGGGGCTCCCAATCAGCCCCAGCATTTT.

This chain connects TRBV27 to TRBJ2-1, with 10 bases aligning to TRBD1. Germline assignment: CDR1 MNHEY and CDR2 SMNVEV (reference sequence). V lost 6 bases, J lost 6 bases, and 8 bases stayed unmatched. The CDR3 extends over 15 amino acids. Here the CDR3 reads CASRRLGQGGNEQFF. The CDR3 DNA follows: TGTGCCAGCAGACGACTTGGACAGGGGGGCAATGAGCAGTTCTTC.

The chain uses TRBV30 and TRBJ1-6, with TRBD1 matching over 7 bases. The CDR3 has 14 residues. In germline, CDR1 is GTSNPN, CDR2 SVGIG (reference sequence). Trimming removed 2 bases from V and 9 bases from J; junction bases left unmatched: 7. The CDR3 loop reads CAWSPPGQISPLHF. The DNA of the CDR3 is TGTGCCTGGAGTCCGCCGGGACAGATTTCACCCCTCCACTTT.

The rearrangement uses TRBV19 and TRBJ1-4; D might be TRBD1 (5 bases). V lost 7 bases and J 5 bases, leaving 14 bases between the germline ends. Germline CDR1 and CDR2: LNHDA and SQIVND (reference sequence). This CDR3 is built from 14 residues. CDR3 sequence reads: CASNRERGNEKLFF. The CDR3 region has the DNA TGTGCCAGTAACCGGGAGAGGGGCAATGAAAAACTGTTTTTT.

V and J are TRBV6-5 and TRBJ1-2; D gene unclear. The CDR3 is 13 residues long. Trimming left V 2 bases short and J 6 bases short, with 10 bases between. Germline assignment: CDR1 MNHEY and CDR2 SVGAGI. The CDR3 bases are TGTGCCAGCAGTTACGGTCCGGTCAATGGCTACACCTTC. The encoded protein is CASSYGPVNGYTF.

The chain couples TRBV30 to TRBJ1-3; D not certain. From germline, CDR1 is GTSNPN and CDR2 SVGIG (reference sequence). Trimming took off 4 bases at V and 0 bases at J, with 10 bases between the two ends. The CDR3 extends over 14 amino acids. The CDR3 nucleotides are TGTGCCTGGACAGCGCTGAGCTCTGGAAACACCATATATTTT. This encodes CAWTALSSGNTIYF.

The chain couples TRBV25-1 to TRBJ1-1; possible D gene TRBD1, 6 bases. Germline V gives CDR1 MGHDK, CDR2 SYGVNS. This CDR3 region has 17 residues. The germline V and J ends were trimmed by 3 bases and 0 bases, with 17 bases remaining between them. CDR3 coding DNA: TGTGCCAGCAGTGAGAATAGGGGGGGCAGGGTGAACACTGAAGCTTTCTTT. Its protein is CASSENRGGRVNTEAFF.

This chain connects TRBV13 to TRBJ2-2; TRBD2 is a possible D gene (5 bases). The CDR3 covers 13 residues. Germline V lookup: CDR1 PRHDT, CDR2 FYEKMQ (reference sequence). V was pared by 2 bases and J by 4 bases, with 5 bases between. The CDR3 reads CASSLRGTGELFF. The CDR3 region has the DNA TGTGCCAGCAGCTTACGGGGCACCGGGGAGCTGTTTTTT.

The J gene is TRBJ1-2, the V gene TRBV3-1 (or the pseudogene TRBV3-2); perhaps TRBD1 as D (5 bases). Per germline, CDR1 LGHDT and CDR2 YNNKEL (reference sequence). Trimming took off 0 bases at V and 8 bases at J, with 13 bases between the two ends. The CDR3 runs 14 residues. CDR3 in DNA: TGTGCCAGCAGCCAAGAGGGCGGGGCAGGGGGCTACACCTTC. It translates to CASSQEGGAGGYTF.

V is TRBV9 and J is TRBJ1-2; 7 bases are shared with TRBD1. Germline CDR1 and CDR2: SGDLS and YYNGEE. The V gene end was trimmed by 3 bases and the J gene end by 8 bases; junction bases not matched to a gene: 13. This CDR3 contains 15 residues. The CDR3 DNA is TGTGCCAGCAGCGGGAGACAGGGTTTCCCCTACGGCTACACCTTC. Encoded protein: CASSGRQGFPYGYTF.